This T cell receptor (beta chain) stems from a study of CD8+CD57+ T cells in acquired aplastic anemia. Turning to the study itself: Recorded DNA amounts for sorted CD4+ and CD8+ cells had an average of 3.2 ug.

Investigators profiled TCR beta VDJ and CDR3 from genomic DNA template. Each CDR3 protein gets one entry after TCRdb re-called the reads with MiXCR. There are more than 150,000 distinct CDR3 sequences in the sample; around 65% occur only once, and about 43% lies in the top ten. The CDR3 contains 14 residues. Germline-derived CDR1 and CDR2 are SGHRS and YFSETQ. V was clipped by 0 bases and J by 3 bases, with 9 bases between them. The clonotype originates from a human donor with severe aplastic anemia or a healthy control (not recorded which). The sample was sorted CD4+, CD8+, or CD8+CD57+ T cells (not recorded which) from PBMCs. The rearrangement joins TRBV5-1 to TRBJ1-1; unclear D gene. CDR3 DNA: TGCGCCAGCAGCTTGGACAGCTCCGACACTGAAGCTTTCTTT. This sequence encodes CASSLDSSDTEAFF.